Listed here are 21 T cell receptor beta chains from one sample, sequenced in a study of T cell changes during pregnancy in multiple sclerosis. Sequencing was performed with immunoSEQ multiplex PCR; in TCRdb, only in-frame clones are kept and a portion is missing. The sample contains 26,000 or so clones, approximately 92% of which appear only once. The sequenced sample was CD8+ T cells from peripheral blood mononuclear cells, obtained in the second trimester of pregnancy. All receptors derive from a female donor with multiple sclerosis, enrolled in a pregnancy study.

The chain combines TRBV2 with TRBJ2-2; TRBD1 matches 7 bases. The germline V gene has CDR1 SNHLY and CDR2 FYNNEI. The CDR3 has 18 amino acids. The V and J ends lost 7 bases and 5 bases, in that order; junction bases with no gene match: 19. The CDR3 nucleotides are TGTGCCAGCACTAGGGGGCGTCCCGCCATCGAACGGACCGGGGAGCTGTTTTTT. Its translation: CASTRGRPAIERTGELFF.

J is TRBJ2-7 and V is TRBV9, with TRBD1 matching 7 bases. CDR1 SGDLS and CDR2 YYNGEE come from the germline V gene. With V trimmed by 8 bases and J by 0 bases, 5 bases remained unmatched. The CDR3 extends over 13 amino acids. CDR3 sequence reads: CARHRDSSYEQYF. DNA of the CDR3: TGTGCCAGACACCGGGACAGCTCCTACGAGCAGTACTTC.

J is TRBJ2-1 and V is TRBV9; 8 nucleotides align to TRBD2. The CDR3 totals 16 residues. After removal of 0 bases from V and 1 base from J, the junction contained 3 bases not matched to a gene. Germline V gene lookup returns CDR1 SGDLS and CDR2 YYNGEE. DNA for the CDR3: TGTGCCAGCAGCGTAGGTCGGGAGGGGTCCTACAATGAGCAGTTCTTC. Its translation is CASSVGREGSYNEQFF.

The CDR3 region has the DNA TGCGCCAGCAGCTTGGGGGGGACTCCGAACACCATATATTTT. The encoded protein is CASSLGGTPNTIYF. The V and J genes are TRBV5-1 and TRBJ1-3, with a weak D call TRBD1 (5 bases). This CDR3 region has 14 residues. V was trimmed by 0 bases and J by 7 bases, leaving 11 bases between them. The V gene's germline CDR1 is SGHRS and CDR2 YFSETQ.

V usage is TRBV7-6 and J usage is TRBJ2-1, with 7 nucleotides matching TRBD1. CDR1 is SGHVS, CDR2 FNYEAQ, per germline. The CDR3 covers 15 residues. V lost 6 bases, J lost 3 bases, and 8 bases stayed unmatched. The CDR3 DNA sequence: TGTGCCAGCAGTGACTCGGGACAGAACTACAATGAGCAGTTCTTC. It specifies CASSDSGQNYNEQFF.

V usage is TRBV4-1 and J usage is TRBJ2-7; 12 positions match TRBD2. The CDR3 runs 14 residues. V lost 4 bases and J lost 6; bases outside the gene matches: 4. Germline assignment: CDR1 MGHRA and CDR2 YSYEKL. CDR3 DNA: TGCGCCAGCAGCCTACTAGCGGGAGGCTCCGAGCAGTACTTC. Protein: CASSLLAGGSEQYF.

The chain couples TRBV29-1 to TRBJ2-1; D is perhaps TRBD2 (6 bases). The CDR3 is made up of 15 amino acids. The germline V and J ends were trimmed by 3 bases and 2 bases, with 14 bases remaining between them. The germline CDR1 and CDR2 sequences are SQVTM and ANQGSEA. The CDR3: CSVEGGTYPYNEQFF. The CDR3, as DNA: TGCAGCGTTGAGGGCGGGACTTATCCCTACAATGAGCAGTTCTTC.

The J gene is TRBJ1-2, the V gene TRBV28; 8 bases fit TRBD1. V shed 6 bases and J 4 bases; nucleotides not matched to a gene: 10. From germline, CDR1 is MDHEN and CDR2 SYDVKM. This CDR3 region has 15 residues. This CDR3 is CASRLTGGRVYGYTF. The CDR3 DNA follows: TGTGCCAGCAGGCTAACAGGGGGGCGGGTCTATGGCTACACCTTC.

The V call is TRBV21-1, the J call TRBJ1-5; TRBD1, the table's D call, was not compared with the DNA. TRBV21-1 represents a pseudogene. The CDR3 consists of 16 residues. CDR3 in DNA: TGTGCCAGCAGCAAGAGTAGGTTAGGGGGCAATCAGCCCCAGCATTTT. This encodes CASSKSRLGGNQPQHF.

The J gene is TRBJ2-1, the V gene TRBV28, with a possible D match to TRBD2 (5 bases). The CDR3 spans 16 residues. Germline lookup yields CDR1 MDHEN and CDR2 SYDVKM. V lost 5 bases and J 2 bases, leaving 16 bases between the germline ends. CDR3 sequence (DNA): TGTGCCAGCAGTCCCTACTTAGCGTCCACCTACAATGAGCAGTTCTTC. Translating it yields CASSPYLASTYNEQFF.

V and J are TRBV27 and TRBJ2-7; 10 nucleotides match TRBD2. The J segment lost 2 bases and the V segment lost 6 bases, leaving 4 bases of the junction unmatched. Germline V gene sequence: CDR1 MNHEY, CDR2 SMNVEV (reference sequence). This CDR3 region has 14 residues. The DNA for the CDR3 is TGTGCCAGCAGCCCGGGACTAGCGACCTACGAGCAGTACTTC. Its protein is CASSPGLATYEQYF.

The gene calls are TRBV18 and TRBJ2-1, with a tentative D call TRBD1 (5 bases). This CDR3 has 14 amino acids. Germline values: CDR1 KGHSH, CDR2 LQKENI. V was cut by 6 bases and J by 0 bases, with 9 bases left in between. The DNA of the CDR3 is TGTGCCAGCTCCCCGGACATCTCCTACAATGAGCAGTTCTTC. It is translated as CASSPDISYNEQFF.

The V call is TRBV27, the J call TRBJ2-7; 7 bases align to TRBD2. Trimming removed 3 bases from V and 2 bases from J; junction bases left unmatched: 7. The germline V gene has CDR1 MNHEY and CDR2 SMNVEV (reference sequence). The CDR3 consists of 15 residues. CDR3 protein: CASSLGRGGAYEQYF. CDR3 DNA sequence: TGTGCCAGCAGTTTGGGACGGGGAGGGGCCTACGAGCAGTACTTC.

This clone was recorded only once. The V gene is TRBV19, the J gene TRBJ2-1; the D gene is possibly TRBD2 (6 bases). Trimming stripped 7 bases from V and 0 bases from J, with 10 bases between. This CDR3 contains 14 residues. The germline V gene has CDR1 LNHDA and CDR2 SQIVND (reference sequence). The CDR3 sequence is CASMDGSSYNEQFF. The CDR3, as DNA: TGTGCCAGTATGGACGGGAGCTCCTACAATGAGCAGTTCTTC.

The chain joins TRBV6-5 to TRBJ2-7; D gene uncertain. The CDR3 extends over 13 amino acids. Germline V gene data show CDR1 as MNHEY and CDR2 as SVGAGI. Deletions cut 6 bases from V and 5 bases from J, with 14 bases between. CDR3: CASRPTQTHEQYF. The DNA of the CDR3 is TGTGCCAGCAGGCCAACACAGACCCACGAGCAGTACTTC.

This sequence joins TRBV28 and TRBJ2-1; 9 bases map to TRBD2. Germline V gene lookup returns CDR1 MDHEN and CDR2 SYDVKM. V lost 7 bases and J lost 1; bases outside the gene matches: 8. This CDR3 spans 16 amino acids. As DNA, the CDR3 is TGTGCCAGCACCCCACGGGCGGGAGGGTCCTACAATGAGCAGTTCTTC. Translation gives CASTPRAGGSYNEQFF.

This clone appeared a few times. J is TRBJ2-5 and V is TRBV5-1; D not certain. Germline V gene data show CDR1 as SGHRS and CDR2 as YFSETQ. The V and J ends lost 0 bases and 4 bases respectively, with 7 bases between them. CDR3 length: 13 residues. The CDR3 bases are TGCGCCAGCAGCTTGGTCGTCCGAGAGACCCAGTACTTC. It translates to CASSLVVRETQYF.

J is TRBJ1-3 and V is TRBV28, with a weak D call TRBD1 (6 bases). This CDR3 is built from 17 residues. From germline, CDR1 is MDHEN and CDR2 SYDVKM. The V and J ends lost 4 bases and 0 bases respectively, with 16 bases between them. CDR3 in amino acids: CASSSYATGSSGNTIYF. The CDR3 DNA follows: TGTGCCAGCAGTTCCTATGCGACAGGCTCCTCTGGAAACACCATATATTTT.

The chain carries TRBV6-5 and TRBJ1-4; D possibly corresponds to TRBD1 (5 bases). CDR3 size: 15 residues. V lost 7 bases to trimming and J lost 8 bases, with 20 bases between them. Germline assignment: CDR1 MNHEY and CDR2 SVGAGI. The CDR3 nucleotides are TGTGCCAGCAAGGCATACCGGCAGGGTGACGAAAAACTGTTTTTT. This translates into CASKAYRQGDEKLFF.

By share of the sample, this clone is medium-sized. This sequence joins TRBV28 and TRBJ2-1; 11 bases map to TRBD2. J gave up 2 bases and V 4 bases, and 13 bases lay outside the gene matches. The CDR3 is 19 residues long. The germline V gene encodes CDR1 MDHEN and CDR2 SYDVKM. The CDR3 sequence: CASSSMPALAGATYNEQFF. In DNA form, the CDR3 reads TGTGCCAGCAGTTCAATGCCGGCACTAGCGGGAGCGACCTACAATGAGCAGTTCTTC.

The DNA of the CDR3 is TGTGCCAGCAGCCGAGAGGCCTACAATGAGCAGTTCTTC. Protein product: CASSREAYNEQFF. V is TRBV11-2 and J is TRBJ2-1; D remains unclear. Germline V gene data show CDR1 as SGHAT and CDR2 as FQNNGV. The CDR3 sequence is 13 residues long. V dropped 5 bases and J dropped 2 bases, with 7 bases sitting between them.